The sequence of this TCR beta chain was determined in a study of beta chain features in type 1 diabetes. Averaging roughly 120 mL, one heparinised blood draw came from each individual donor. General study results and limits: Naive, central memory and regulatory TCRB repertoires appeared more similar among patients than healthy donors. Whether TCRB rearrangement is influenced by HLA type went unresolved here.

This clone has more than one count but fewer than ten. Its antigen is not identified. All of the isolated RNA was reverse transcribed, so expressed TCRB transcripts were sequenced. The data were produced by immunoSEQ multiplex PCR, yet TCRdb's version contains in-frame clones alone and is incomplete. The repertoire consists of about 360,000 clones, with around 12% occurring once and the leading ten covering about 0.017%. The CDR3 loop spans 13 amino acids. The V gene's germline CDR1 is MDHEN and CDR2 SYDVKM. The V end lost 6 bases, the J end lost 6 bases, and 14 bases lay between the germline ends. Sample: naive CD4+ T cells from blood. This clonotype was sampled from a man aged 18-30 years in good health. The gene calls are TRBV28 and TRBJ1-2; no clear D gene. The CDR3 region is CASSFPRENGYTF. CDR3 nucleotide sequence: TGTGCCAGCAGCTTCCCGAGGGAGAATGGCTACACCTTC.